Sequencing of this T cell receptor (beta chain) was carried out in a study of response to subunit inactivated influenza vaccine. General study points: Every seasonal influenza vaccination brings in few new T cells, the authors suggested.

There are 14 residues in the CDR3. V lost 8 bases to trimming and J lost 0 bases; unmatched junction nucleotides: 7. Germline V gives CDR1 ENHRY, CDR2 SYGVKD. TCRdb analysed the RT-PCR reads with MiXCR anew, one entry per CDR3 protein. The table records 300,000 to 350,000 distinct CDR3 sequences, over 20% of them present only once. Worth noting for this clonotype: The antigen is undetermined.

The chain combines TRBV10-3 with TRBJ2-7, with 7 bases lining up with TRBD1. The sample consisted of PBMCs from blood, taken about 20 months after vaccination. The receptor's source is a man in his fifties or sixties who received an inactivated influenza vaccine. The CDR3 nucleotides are TGTGCCATCGTAGGGGACAGCGACTCCTACGAGCAGTACTTC. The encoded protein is CAIVGDSDSYEQYF.